This passage covers 15 T cell receptor beta chains from one sample sequenced in a study of cytotoxic CD8 clonotypes in ibrutinib-treated CLL. Some clones are missing from TCRdb's copy, which holds only in-frame ones; the method was immunoSEQ multiplex PCR. The sample lists about 140,000 clones; 70% to 85% were seen once. Sequences were derived from PBMCs, sampled after 12 months of ibrutinib treatment. These receptors were collected from a human donor with chronic lymphocytic leukemia.

The CDR3, as DNA: TGTGCCAGCAGGAGACAGGGGCCGAACGAGCAGTACTTC. As protein: CASRRQGPNEQYF. The chain is built from TRBV27 and TRBJ2-7; 8 nucleotides line up with TRBD1. J was trimmed by 5 bases and V by 6 bases; bases with no gene match: 6. The CDR3 sequence is 13 residues long. The germline gives CDR1 MNHEY, CDR2 SMNVEV (reference sequence).

The gene calls are TRBV6-5 and TRBJ2-7; TRBD1 matches 7 bases. This CDR3 region has 15 residues. Looked up from germline, CDR1 is MNHEY and CDR2 is SVGAGI. V was clipped by 5 bases and J by 2 bases; unmatched bases: 9. The CDR3 nucleotides are TGTGCCAGCAGTCCAGGGGGAGATGGGGCCTACGAGCAGTACTTC. This gives the protein CASSPGGDGAYEQYF.

This chain joins TRBV7-3 and TRBJ2-3; D ambiguous. V dropped 3 bases and J dropped 3 bases, with 7 bases sitting between them. The CDR3 has 13 residues. Looked up from germline, CDR1 is SGHTA and CDR2 is FQGTGA. The CDR3 DNA reads as TGTGCCAGCAGCTTTTCCTCAACAGATACGCAGTATTTT. As protein: CASSFSSTDTQYF.

V gene TRBV7-8 combines with J gene TRBJ2-7, with TRBD2 identical over 12 bases. The junction had 8 bases not matched to a gene; V was cut back by 4 bases and J by 7 bases. In germline, CDR1 is SGHVS, CDR2 FQNEAQ. This CDR3 region has 15 residues. CDR3 bases: TGTGCCAGCAGCTCCAGACTAGCGGGAGTCGGGGAGCAGTACTTC. Protein: CASSSRLAGVGEQYF.

V gene TRBV9 combines with J gene TRBJ2-1, with D uncertain. The germline V gene has CDR1 SGDLS and CDR2 YYNGEE. The V and J ends lost 4 bases and 3 bases respectively, with 5 bases between them. The CDR3 length is 12 residues. CDR3 in amino acids: CASSTYYNEQFF. CDR3 in DNA: TGTGCCAGCAGCACGTACTACAATGAGCAGTTCTTC.

CDR3 sequence: CAWSVASYEQYF. CDR3 nucleotides: TGTGCCTGGAGTGTAGCCTCTTACGAGCAGTACTTC. The chain joins TRBV30 to TRBJ2-7; no clear D. CDR3 size: 12 residues. CDR1 GTSNPN and CDR2 SVGIG come from the germline V gene (reference sequence). Trimming removed 0 bases at V and 4 bases at J, with 7 bases between.

The chain recombines TRBV7-9 with TRBJ2-5; TRBD2 aligns across 11 bases. The germline gives CDR1 SEHNR, CDR2 FQNEAQ (reference sequence). With 6 bases clipped from V and 0 bases from J, the junction kept 9 bases outside the gene matches. The CDR3 is made up of 17 amino acids. CDR3 nucleotide sequence: TGTGCCAGCAGAGGGACCGGGACTAGCGGAGACCAAGAGACCCAGTACTTC. This translates into CASRGTGTSGDQETQYF.

In this sample, this clone turned up a few times. The chain links TRBV10-3 to TRBJ1-6, with 7 bases matching TRBD1. This CDR3 spans 15 amino acids. Germline V gene lookup returns CDR1 ENHRY and CDR2 SYGVKD. The V gene end was trimmed by 3 bases and the J gene end by 5 bases; junction bases not matched to a gene: 4. As DNA, the CDR3 is TGTGCCATCAGTGACACAGGACAGGATAATTCACCCCTCCACTTT. Its protein is CAISDTGQDNSPLHF.

The V gene is TRBV11-3, the J gene TRBJ2-5; D uncertain. There are 12 residues in the CDR3. V gave up 8 bases and J gave up 1 base, with 8 bases separating them. CDR1 is SGHNT and CDR2 is YENEEA in the germline V gene. The chain's CDR3 is CASSGSQETQYF. The CDR3 nucleotides read TGTGCCAGCTCTGGCAGCCAAGAGACCCAGTACTTC. Looking up the rest from reference TRBV11-3 and TRBJ2-5 gives the full variable domain: EAGVVQSPRYKIIEKKQPVAFWCNPISGHNTLYWYLQNLGQGPELLIRYENEEAVDDSQLPKDRFSAERLKGVDSTLKIQPAELGDSAVYLCASSGSQETQYFGPGTRLLVL.

The chain employs TRBV25-1 and TRBJ2-1; TRBD2 matches 12 bases. CDR1 is MGHDK and CDR2 is SYGVNS in the germline V gene. The CDR3 is made up of 16 amino acids. J gave up 9 bases and V 0 bases, and 6 bases lay outside the gene matches. The CDR3 protein is CASSEYASGRAVEQFF. The CDR3 coding sequence is TGTGCCAGCAGTGAATATGCTAGCGGGAGGGCGGTTGAGCAGTTCTTC.

The chain employs TRBV21-1 and TRBJ2-7; the table's D call, TRBD2, has no DNA check behind it. TRBV21-1 is classified as a pseudogene. The CDR3 is 15 residues long. The CDR3 spells CASKLESGRPYEQYF. The CDR3 DNA is TGTGCCAGCAAGCTTGAAAGCGGGAGGCCCTACGAGCAGTACTTC.

The rearrangement links TRBV6-6 to TRBJ2-7, with TRBD1 as a possible D gene (6 bases). This CDR3 comprises 15 residues. Trimming removed 0 bases at V and 6 bases at J, with 15 bases between. Germline values: CDR1 MNHNY, CDR2 SVGAGI (reference sequence). CDR3 DNA: TGTGCCAGCAGTTACTCGACTGGACAGATCATCGAGCAGTACTTC. Translated, it gives CASSYSTGQIIEQYF.

This clone was counted once. The rearrangement joins TRBV15 to TRBJ2-7; D is ambiguous. Germline V CDR1 and CDR2: LNHNV, YYDKDF (reference sequence). This CDR3 spans 12 amino acids. V lost 0 bases, J lost 7 bases, and 7 bases lay in between. This CDR3 reads CATSRDWWEQYF. In DNA form, the CDR3 reads TGTGCCACCAGCAGAGATTGGTGGGAGCAGTACTTC.

V and J are TRBV18 and TRBJ2-5; 9 nucleotides align to TRBD1. Germline loops: CDR1 KGHSH, CDR2 LQKENI. Germline trimming cut 0 bases from V and 6 bases from J; bases unmatched to any gene: 8. The CDR3 contains 16 residues. The CDR3 reads CASSPPITGGAKTQYF. CDR3 coding DNA: TGTGCCAGCTCACCACCAATAACAGGGGGCGCGAAGACCCAGTACTTC. The full variable domain, in which reference TRBV18 and TRBJ2-5 provide the parts outside the CDR3, is NAGVMQNPRHLVRRRGQEARLRCSPMKGHSHVYWYRQLPEEGLKFMVYLQKENIIDESGMPKERFSAEFPKEGPSILRIQQVVRGDSAAYFCASSPPITGGAKTQYFGPGTRLLVL.

The chain employs TRBV4-2 and TRBJ2-5; possibly TRBD1 for D (6 bases). CDR1 and CDR2 (germline): LGHNA, YNFKEQ. Trimming pared 2 bases from V and 0 bases from J, leaving 7 bases between. The CDR3 contains 14 residues. The CDR3 reads CASSQQGYQETQYF. The CDR3 region has the DNA TGTGCCAGCAGCCAACAGGGGTACCAAGAGACCCAGTACTTC.